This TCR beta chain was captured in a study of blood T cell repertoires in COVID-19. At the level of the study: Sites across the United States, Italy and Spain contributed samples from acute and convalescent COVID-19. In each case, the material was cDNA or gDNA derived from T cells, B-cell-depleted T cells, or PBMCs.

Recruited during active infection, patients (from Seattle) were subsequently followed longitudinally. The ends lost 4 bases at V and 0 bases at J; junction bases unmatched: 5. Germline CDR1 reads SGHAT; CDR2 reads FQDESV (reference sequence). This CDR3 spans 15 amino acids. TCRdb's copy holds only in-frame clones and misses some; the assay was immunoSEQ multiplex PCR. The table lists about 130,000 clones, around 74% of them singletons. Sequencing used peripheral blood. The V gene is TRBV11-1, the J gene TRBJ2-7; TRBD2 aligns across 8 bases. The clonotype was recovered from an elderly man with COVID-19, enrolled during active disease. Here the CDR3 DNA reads TGTGCCAGCAGCTCTCTGACTAGCGCCTCCTACGAGCAGTACTTC. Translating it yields CASSSLTSASYEQYF.